Listed below are T cell receptor beta chains from one sample, sequenced in a study of blood T cell repertoires in COVID-19. The method was immunoSEQ multiplex PCR; TCRdb's version includes in-frame clones alone and lacks a portion of them. The table includes roughly 81,000 clones, approximately 86% detected once. Sequencing input: peripheral blood. These receptors all stem from a middle-aged man with acute or convalescent COVID-19. Both conserved end residues are part of each CDR3. The D gene is left open where the match is weak. Only part of the rows carry a size: once, few, many, or a class if the clone is expanded.

size,J,V,D,DNA,CDR3
NA,TRBJ2-2,TRBV7-2,TRBD2,TGTGCCAGCAGCTTGGCGGGAGGGCCGATAGGGGAGCTGTTTTTT,CASSLAGGPIGELFF
NA,TRBJ2-3,TRBV5-4,TRBD1,TGTGCCAGCAGCCCCGGACAGGCCCCCACAGATACGCAGTATTTT,CASSPGQAPTDTQYF
NA,TRBJ2-6,TRBV18,TRBD1,TGTGCCAGCTCAGCTAGACAGGGAACAAACTCTGGGGCCAACGTCCTGACTTTC,CASSARQGTNSGANVLTF
NA,TRBJ1-4,TRBV30,NA,TGTGCCTGGAGTGTACTCAGGGCACCTAATGAAAAACTGTTTTTT,CAWSVLRAPNEKLFF
NA,TRBJ2-1,TRBV11-2,TRBD2,TGTGCCAGCAGCTTGTTGCCTAGCGGGGTATCCTACAATGAGCAGTTCTTC,CASSLLPSGVSYNEQFF
NA,TRBJ2-3,TRBV11-3,TRBD1,TGTGCCAGCAGCTCAGGGGGCCCTAGCACAGATACGCAGTATTTT,CASSSGGPSTDTQYF
NA,TRBJ2-1,TRBV2,TRBD2,TGTGCCAGCAGCCGGGGGGTTAGTTACAATGAGCAGTTCTTC,CASSRGVSYNEQFF
once,TRBJ2-1,TRBV27,TRBD2,TGTGCCAGCAGTTTGAGGAGCGGGAGGACCAATGAGCAGTTCTTC,CASSLRSGRTNEQFF
NA,TRBJ1-2,TRBV5-5,NA,TGTGCCAGCAGCTTGGACAGTGATTATGGCTACACCTTC,CASSLDSDYGYTF
NA,TRBJ2-7,TRBV7-8,TRBD1,TGTGCCAGCAGCTTAGTACTGACAGGGGTTCACGAGCAGTACTTC,CASSLVLTGVHEQYF
NA,TRBJ2-7,TRBV10-3,NA,TGTGCCATCAGTGAGCCCGGAGGATCCGAGCAGTACTTC,CAISEPGGSEQYF
NA,TRBJ2-1,TRBV11-2,TRBD1,TGTGCCAGCAGCCCCGGACAGGGGATTGTGGATGAGCAGTTCTTC,CASSPGQGIVDEQFF
NA,TRBJ2-7,TRBV6-5,TRBD2,TGTGCCAGCAGCCCCCCAGCGGGAGTAGGTTACGAGCAGTACTTC,CASSPPAGVGYEQYF
NA,TRBJ2-7,TRBV2,TRBD2,TGTGCCAGCAGCCGCGGGGGTAGCTCCTACGAGCAGTACTTC,CASSRGGSSYEQYF
NA,TRBJ2-1,TRBV19,TRBD2,TGTGCCACTATCAAAGGGACTAGCGGGAGCCTTTCGAGGAATGAGCAGTTCTTC,CATIKGTSGSLSRNEQFF
NA,TRBJ2-7,TRBV11-3,TRBD2,TGTGCCAGCAGCCGAAGACTAGCGGGAGAGGAAGAGCAGTACTTC,CASSRRLAGEEEQYF
few,TRBJ2-7,TRBV11-2,NA,TGTGCCAGCAGCCCAAGAGGAGACGGCGAGCAGTACTTC,CASSPRGDGEQYF
once,TRBJ2-7,TRBV30,NA,TGTGCCTGGAGTCTGGACAGATGGCAGTACTTC,CAWSLDRWQYF
NA,TRBJ2-4,TRBV4-2,TRBD2,TGTGCCAGCAGCCAAGATCCACCGGGACTAGTTGTAGCCAAAAACATTCAGTACTTC,CASSQDPPGLVVAKNIQYF
NA,TRBJ1-1,TRBV14,NA,TGTGCCAGCAGCCAAGATCGGGGGTGGTCAGAAGCTTTCTTT,CASSQDRGWSEAFF
NA,TRBJ2-2,TRBV19,NA,TGTGCCAGTAGTAGGGGAGGATTCACCGGGGAGCTGTTTTTT,CASSRGGFTGELFF
NA,TRBJ1-6,TRBV3-1/TRBV3-2,NA,TGTGCCAGCAGCCAAGAGGGGCAGTACGATAATTCACCCCTCCACTTT,CASSQEGQYDNSPLHF
once,TRBJ1-2,TRBV3-1/TRBV3-2,NA,TGTGCCAGCAGCCAAGATGGCGGGGGAGGTGGCTACACCTTC,CASSQDGGGGGYTF